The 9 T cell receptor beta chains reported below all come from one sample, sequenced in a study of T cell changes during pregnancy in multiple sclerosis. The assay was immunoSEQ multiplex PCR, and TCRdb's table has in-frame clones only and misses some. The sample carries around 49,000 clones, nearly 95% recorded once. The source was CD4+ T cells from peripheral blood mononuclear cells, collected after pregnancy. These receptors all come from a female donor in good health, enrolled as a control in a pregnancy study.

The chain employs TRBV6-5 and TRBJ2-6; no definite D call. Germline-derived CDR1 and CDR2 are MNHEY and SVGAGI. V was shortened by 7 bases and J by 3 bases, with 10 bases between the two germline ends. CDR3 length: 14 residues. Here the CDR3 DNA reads TGTGCCAGCACCCTTTCGGGTGGGGCCAACGTCCTGACTTTC. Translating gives CASTLSGGANVLTF.

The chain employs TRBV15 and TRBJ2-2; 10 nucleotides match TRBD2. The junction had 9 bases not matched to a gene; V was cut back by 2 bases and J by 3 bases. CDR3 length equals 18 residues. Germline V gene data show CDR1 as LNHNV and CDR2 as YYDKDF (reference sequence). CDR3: CATSRLLLLAGDTGELFF. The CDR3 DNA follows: TGTGCCACCAGCAGACTCCTTTTGCTAGCGGGGGACACCGGGGAGCTGTTTTTT.

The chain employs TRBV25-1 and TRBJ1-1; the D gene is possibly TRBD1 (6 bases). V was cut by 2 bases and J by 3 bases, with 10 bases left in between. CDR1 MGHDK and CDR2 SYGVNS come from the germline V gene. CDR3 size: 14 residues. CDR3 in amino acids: CASSEKGGDTEAFF. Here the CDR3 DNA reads TGTGCCAGCAGTGAAAAGGGGGGGGACACTGAAGCTTTCTTT.

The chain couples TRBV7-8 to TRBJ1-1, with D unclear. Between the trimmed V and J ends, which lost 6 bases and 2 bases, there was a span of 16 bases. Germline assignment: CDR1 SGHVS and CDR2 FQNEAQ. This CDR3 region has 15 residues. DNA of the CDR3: TGTGCCAGCAGGTCCACAGCGGGAAGAAACACTGAAGCTTTCTTT. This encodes CASRSTAGRNTEAFF.

The CDR3 is CASRSPPEAFF. CDR3 DNA: TGTGCCAGTAGAAGCCCCCCTGAAGCTTTCTTT. The chain uses TRBV19 and TRBJ1-1; D call uncertain. The length of the CDR3 is 11 residues. Germline CDR1 reads LNHDA; CDR2 reads SQIVND (reference sequence). Trimming took off 6 bases at V and 6 bases at J, with 8 bases between the two ends.

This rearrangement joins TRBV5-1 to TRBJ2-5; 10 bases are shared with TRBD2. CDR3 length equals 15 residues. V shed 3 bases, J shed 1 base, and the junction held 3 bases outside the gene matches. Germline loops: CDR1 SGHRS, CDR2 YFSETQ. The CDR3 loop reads CASSWSGGGQETQYF. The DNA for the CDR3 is TGCGCCAGCAGCTGGAGCGGGGGGGGCCAAGAGACCCAGTACTTC.

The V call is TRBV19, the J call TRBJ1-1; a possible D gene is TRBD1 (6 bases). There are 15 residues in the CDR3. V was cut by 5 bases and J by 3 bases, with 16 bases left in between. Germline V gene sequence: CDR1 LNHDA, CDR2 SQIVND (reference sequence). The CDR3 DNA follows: TGTGCCAGTAGTCCCCGAGCAGGGGAATACACTGAAGCTTTCTTT. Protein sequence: CASSPRAGEYTEAFF.

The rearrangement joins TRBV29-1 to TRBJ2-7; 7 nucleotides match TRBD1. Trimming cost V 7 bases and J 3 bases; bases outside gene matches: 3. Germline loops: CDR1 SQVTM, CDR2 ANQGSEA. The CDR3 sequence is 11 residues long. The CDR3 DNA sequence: TGCAGCGCCAGACAGGGCTACGAGCAGTACTTC. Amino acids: CSARQGYEQYF.

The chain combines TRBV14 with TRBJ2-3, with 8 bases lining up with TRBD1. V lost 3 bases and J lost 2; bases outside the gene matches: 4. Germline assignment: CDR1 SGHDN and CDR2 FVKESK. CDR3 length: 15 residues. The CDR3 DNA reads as TGTGCCAGCAGCCACCGGACAGGGAACACAGATACGCAGTATTTT. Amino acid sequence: CASSHRTGNTDTQYF.